This T cell receptor (beta chain) was captured by sequencing in a study of blood T cell repertoires in COVID-19. This CDR3 has 12 residues. Germline V gene sequence: CDR1 MDHEN, CDR2 SYDVKM. V lost 7 bases and J 11 bases, leaving 17 bases between the germline ends. TCRdb's table, derived via immunoSEQ multiplex PCR, lists solely in-frame clones and lacks some. The sample consists of some 250,000 clones, 81% of them appearing once. The clonotype comes from a woman aged 80 or older with COVID-19, enrolled during active disease. V usage is TRBV28 and J usage is TRBJ1-1; no definite D call. The specimen was peripheral blood. The CDR3 loop is CASNTDISRAFF. The CDR3 DNA follows: TGTGCCAGCAACACAGACATCAGCCGGGCTTTCTTT.